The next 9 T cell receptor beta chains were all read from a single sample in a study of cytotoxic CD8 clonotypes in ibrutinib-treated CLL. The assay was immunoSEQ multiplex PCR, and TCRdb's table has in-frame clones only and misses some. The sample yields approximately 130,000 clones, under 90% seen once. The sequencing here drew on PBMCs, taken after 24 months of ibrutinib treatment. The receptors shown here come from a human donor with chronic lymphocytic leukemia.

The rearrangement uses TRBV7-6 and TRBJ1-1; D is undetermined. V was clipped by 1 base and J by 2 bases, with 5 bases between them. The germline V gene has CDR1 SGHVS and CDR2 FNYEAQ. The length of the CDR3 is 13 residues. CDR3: CASSLELNTEAFF. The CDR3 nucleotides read TGTGCCAGCAGCTTAGAGTTAAACACTGAAGCTTTCTTT. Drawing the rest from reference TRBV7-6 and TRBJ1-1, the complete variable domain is GAGVSQSPRYKVTKRGQDVALRCDPISGHVSLYWYRQALGQGPEFLTYFNYEAQQDKSGLPNDRFSAERPEGSISTLTIQRTEQRDSAMYRCASSLELNTEAFFGQGTRLTVV.

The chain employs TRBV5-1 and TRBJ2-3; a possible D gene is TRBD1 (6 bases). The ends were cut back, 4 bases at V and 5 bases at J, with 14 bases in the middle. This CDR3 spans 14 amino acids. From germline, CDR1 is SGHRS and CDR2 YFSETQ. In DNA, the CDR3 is TGCGCCAGCAGCGTTGGAACAGGGTTAGATACGCAGTATTTT. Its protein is CASSVGTGLDTQYF.

The CDR3 spells CASSVASGGMNTEAFF. CDR3 nucleotide sequence: TGTGCCAGCAGCGTAGCGTCGGGAGGAATGAACACTGAAGCTTTCTTT. The J gene is TRBJ1-1, the V gene TRBV9, with D unresolved. Trimming cost V 0 bases and J 0 bases, with 12 bases left between them. This CDR3 is built from 16 residues. Germline V CDR1 and CDR2: SGDLS, YYNGEE.

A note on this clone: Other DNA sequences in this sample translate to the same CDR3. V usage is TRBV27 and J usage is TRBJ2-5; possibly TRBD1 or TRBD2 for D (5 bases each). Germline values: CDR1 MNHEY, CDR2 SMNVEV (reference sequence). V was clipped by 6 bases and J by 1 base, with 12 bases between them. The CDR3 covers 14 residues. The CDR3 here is CASSSGRSQETQYF. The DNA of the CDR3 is TGTGCCAGCAGCTCGGGGCGGAGCCAAGAGACCCAGTACTTC.

CDR3 amino acids: CASSKEQGGNQPQHF. The CDR3 DNA reads TGTGCCAGCAGTAAAGAACAGGGGGGCAATCAGCCCCAGCATTTT. The V gene is TRBV2, the J gene TRBJ1-5; 8 nucleotides match TRBD1. In germline, CDR1 is SNHLY, CDR2 FYNNEI. The CDR3 is 15 amino acids. The junction had 5 bases not matched to a gene; V was cut back by 5 bases and J by 2 bases.

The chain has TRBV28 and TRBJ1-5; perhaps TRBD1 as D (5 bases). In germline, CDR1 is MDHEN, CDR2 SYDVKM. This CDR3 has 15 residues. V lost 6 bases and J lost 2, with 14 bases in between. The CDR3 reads CASSVLGGGNQPQHF. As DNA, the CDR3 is TGTGCCAGCAGCGTCCTGGGGGGTGGCAATCAGCCCCAGCATTTT.

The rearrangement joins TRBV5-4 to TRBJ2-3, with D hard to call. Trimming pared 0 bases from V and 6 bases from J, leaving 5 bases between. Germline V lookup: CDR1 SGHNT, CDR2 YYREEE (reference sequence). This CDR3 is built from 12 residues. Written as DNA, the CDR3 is TGTGCCAGCAGCTTGGTTGGGGATACGCAGTATTTT. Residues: CASSLVGDTQYF.

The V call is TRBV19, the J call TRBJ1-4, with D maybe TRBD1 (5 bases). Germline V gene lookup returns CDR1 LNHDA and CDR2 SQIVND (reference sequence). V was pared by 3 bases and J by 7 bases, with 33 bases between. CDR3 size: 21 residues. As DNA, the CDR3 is TGTGCCAGTAGTATCGGGCCCTTGTTGGTCGACCCTGGGACGTGGAGTGAAAAACTGTTTTTT. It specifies CASSIGPLLVDPGTWSEKLFF.

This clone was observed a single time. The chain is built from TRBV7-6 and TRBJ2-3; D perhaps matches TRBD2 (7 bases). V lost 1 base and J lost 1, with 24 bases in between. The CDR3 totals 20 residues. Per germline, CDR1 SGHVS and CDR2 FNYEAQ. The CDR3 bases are TGTGCCAGCAGCTTAGATCCAGCGGGGACATCTACTTGGGGCACAGATACGCAGTATTTT. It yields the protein CASSLDPAGTSTWGTDTQYF.